In this sample, the clone carrying this T cell receptor (beta chain) turned up a few times. The record originates from a study of T-cell memory formation after mild COVID-19. The CDR3 length is 17 residues. Germline lookup yields CDR1 SGHRS and CDR2 YFSETQ. The junction had 9 bases not matched to a gene; V was cut back by 5 bases and J by 2 bases. TCRdb reprocessed the 5' RACE reads with MiXCR, giving one entry per CDR3 protein. The profile shows 250,000 or so distinct CDR3 sequences, approximately 19% of them singletons. V is TRBV5-1 and J is TRBJ1-5; TRBD1 matches 11 bases. This sequence originates from a man aged 18 to 35 who had mild COVID-19 (a few samples of this study predate the infection). Cell type and time point are not known. Sequenced sample: PBMCs or a T cell subset sorted from them (not recorded which). The DNA for the CDR3 is TGCGCCAGCAGTTCCGGGACAGGGGGAATCGGCAATCAGCCCCAGCATTTT. Translated: CASSSGTGGIGNQPQHF.